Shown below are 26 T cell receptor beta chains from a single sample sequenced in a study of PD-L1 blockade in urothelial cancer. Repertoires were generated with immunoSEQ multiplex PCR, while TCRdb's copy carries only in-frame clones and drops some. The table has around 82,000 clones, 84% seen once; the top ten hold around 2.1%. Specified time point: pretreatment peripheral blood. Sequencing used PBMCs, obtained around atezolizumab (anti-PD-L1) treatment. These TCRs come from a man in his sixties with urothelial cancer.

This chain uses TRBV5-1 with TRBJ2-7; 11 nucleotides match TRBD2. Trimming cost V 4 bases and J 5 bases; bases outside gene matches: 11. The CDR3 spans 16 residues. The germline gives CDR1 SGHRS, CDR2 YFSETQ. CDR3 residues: CASSLILAGGPNEQYF. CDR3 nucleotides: TGCGCCAGCAGCCTCATCTTAGCGGGAGGGCCCAACGAGCAGTACTTC.

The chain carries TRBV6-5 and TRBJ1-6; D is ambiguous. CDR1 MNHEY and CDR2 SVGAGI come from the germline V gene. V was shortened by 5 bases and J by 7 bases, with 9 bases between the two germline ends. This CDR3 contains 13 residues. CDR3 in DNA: TGTGCCAGCAGTCGGGAGGCAAATTCACCCCTCCACTTT. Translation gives CASSREANSPLHF.

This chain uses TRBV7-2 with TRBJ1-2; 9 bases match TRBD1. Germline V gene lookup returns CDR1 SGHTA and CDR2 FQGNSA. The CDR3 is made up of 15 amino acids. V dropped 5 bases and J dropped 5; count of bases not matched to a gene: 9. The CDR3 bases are TGTGCCAGCAGCCCCGACAGGGGGGGAAGATATGGCTACACCTTC. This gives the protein CASSPDRGGRYGYTF.

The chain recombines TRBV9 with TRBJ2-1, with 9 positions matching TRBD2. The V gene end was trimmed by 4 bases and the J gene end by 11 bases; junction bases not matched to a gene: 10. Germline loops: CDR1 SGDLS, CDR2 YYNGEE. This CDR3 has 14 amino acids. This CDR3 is CASSPLGLAGQQFF. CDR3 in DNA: TGTGCCAGCAGCCCACTGGGACTAGCAGGCCAGCAGTTCTTC.

DNA for the CDR3: TGTGCCACCCGCGGGGGGGGCACGTACGAGCAGTACTTC. Translated, it gives CATRGGGTYEQYF. The chain has TRBV15 and TRBJ2-7, with TRBD2 identical over 9 bases. Germline-derived CDR1 and CDR2 are LNHNV and YYDKDF (reference sequence). The CDR3 extends over 13 amino acids. The V gene end was trimmed by 8 bases and the J gene end by 4 bases; junction bases not matched to a gene: 6.

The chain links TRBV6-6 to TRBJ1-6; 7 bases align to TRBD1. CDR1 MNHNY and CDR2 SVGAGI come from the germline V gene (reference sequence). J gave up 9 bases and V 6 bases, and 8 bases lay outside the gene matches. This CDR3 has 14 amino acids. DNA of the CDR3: TGTGCCAGCAGCGGCAGACAGGGTGGTTCACCCCTCCACTTT. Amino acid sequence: CASSGRQGGSPLHF.

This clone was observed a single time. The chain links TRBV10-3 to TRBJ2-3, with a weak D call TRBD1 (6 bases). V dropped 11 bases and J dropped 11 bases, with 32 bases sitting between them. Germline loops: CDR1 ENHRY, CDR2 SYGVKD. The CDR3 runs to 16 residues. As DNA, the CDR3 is TGTGCCTCCGCACCCTCGACCGGGACAAGAGGGTACGAGCAGTATTTT. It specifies CASAPSTGTRGYEQYF.

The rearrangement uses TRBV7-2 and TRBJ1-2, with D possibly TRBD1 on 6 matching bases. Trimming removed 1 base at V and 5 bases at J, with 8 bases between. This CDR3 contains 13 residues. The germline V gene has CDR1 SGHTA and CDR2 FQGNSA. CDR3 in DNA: TGTGCCAGCAGCTTAGGGACAGAGTATGGCTACACCTTC. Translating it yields CASSLGTEYGYTF.

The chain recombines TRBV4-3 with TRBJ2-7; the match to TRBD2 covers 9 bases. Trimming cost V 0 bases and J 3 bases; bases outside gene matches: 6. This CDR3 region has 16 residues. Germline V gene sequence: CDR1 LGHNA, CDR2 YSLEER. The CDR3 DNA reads TGCGCCAGCAGCCAAGATGTGACTAGCGGCGGCTACGAGCAGTACTTC. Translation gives CASSQDVTSGGYEQYF.

CDR3 residues: CASSLTDLTGSVYEQYF. The CDR3 region has the DNA TGTGCCAGCAGCTTAACAGACTTGACAGGCTCAGTCTACGAGCAGTACTTC. The V call is TRBV7-9, the J call TRBJ2-7; D is possibly TRBD1 (6 bases). Trimming stripped 2 bases from V and 3 bases from J, with 20 bases between. Germline-derived CDR1 and CDR2 are SEHNR and FQNEAQ (reference sequence). The CDR3 totals 17 residues.

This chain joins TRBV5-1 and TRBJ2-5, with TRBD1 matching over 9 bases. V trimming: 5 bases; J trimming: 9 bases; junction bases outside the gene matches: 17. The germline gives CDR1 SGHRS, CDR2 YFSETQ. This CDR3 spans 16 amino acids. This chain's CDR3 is CASSRGVGTGTIAQYF. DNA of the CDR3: TGCGCCAGCAGTCGCGGTGTGGGGACAGGGACTATCGCCCAGTACTTC.

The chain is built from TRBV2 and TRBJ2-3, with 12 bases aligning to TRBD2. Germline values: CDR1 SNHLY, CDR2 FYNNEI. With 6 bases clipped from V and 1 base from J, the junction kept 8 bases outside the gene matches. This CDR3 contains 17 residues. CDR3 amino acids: CASSVPGLAGRTDTQYF. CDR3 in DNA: TGTGCCAGCAGCGTCCCGGGACTAGCGGGCCGCACAGATACGCAGTATTTT.

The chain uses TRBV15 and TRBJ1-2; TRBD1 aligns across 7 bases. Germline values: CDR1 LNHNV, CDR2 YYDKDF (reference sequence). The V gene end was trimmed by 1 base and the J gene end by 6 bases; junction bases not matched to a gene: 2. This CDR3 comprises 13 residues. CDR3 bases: TGTGCCACCAGCAGAGGACAGGGTGATGGCTACACCTTC. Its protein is CATSRGQGDGYTF.

Here the CDR3 DNA reads TGTGCCAGCAATCTACTAGCGTCCGGGGAGCTGTTTTTT. Amino acid sequence: CASNLLASGELFF. The chain employs TRBV6-5 and TRBJ2-2; 7 bases align to TRBD2. CDR1 is MNHEY, CDR2 SVGAGI, per germline. After removal of 7 bases from V and 6 bases from J, the junction contained 5 bases not matched to a gene. The CDR3 totals 13 residues.

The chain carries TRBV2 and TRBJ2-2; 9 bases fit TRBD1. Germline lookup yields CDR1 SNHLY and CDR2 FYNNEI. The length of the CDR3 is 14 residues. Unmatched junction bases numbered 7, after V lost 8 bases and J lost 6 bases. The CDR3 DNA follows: TGTGCCAGCCGGGACAGGGAGGTTCCCGGGGAGCTGTTTTTT. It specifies CASRDREVPGELFF.

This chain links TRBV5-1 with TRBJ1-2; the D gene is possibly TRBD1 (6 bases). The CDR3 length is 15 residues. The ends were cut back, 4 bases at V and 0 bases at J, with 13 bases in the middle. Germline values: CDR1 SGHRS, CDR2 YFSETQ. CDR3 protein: CASSLGTSANYGYTF. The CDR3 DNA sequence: TGCGCCAGCAGCCTCGGGACATCCGCTAACTATGGCTACACCTTC.

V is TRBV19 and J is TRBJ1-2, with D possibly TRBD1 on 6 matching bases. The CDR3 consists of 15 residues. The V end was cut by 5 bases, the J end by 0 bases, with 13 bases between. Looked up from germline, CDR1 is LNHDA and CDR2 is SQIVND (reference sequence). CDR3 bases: TGTGCCAGTAGTCAGGGGACCTTCTCTAACTATGGCTACACCTTC. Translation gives CASSQGTFSNYGYTF.

CDR3: CASSPDRKNTEAFF. The DNA of the CDR3 is TGTGCCAGCAGCCCTGACAGGAAGAACACTGAAGCTTTCTTT. The rearrangement joins TRBV7-8 to TRBJ1-1, with D perhaps TRBD1 (6 bases). The germline V gene has CDR1 SGHVS and CDR2 FQNEAQ. Trimming cost V 5 bases and J 1 base, with 11 bases left between them. The CDR3 is 14 amino acids.

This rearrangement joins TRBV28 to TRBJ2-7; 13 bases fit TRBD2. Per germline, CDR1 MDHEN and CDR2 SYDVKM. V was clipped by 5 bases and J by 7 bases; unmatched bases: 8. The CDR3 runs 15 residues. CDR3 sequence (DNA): TGTGCCAGCAGTCCCGGACTAGCGGGAGCTCGGGAGCAGTACTTC. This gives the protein CASSPGLAGAREQYF.

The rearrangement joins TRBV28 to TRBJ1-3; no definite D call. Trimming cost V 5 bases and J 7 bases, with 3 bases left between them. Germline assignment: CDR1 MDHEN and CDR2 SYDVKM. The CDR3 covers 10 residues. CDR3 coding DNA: TGTGCCAGCAGTGCGAACACCATATATTTT. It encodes CASSANTIYF.

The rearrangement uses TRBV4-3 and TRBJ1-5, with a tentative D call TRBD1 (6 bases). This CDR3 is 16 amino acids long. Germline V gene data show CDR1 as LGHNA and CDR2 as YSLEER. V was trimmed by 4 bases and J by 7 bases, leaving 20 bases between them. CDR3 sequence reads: CASSLLHGQGMQPQHF. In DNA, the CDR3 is TGCGCCAGCAGCCTTCTCCACGGGCAGGGGATGCAGCCCCAGCATTTT.

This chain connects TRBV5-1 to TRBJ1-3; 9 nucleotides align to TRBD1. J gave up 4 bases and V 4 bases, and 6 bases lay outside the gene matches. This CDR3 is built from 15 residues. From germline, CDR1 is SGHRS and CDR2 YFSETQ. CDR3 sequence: CASSTGQGWGNTIYF. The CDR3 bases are TGCGCCAGCAGCACGGGACAGGGATGGGGAAACACCATATATTTT. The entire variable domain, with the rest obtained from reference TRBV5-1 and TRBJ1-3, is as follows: KAGVTQTPRYLIKTRGQQVTLSCSPISGHRSVSWYQQTPGQGLQFLFEYFSETQRNKGNFPGRFSGRQFSNSRSEMNVSTLELGDSALYLCASSTGQGWGNTIYFGEGSWLTVV.

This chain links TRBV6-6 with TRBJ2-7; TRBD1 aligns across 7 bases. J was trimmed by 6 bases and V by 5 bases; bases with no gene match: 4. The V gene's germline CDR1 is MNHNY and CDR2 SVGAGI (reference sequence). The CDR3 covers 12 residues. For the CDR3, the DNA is TGTGCCAGCAGTCAAACAGGGGTCGAGCAGTACTTC. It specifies CASSQTGVEQYF.

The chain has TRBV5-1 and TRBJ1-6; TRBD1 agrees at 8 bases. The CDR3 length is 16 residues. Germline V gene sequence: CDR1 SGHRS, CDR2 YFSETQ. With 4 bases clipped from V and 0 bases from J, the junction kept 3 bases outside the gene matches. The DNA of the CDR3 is TGCGCCAGCAGCCCCGGACAGGGCTCCTATAATTCACCCCTCCACTTT. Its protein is CASSPGQGSYNSPLHF.

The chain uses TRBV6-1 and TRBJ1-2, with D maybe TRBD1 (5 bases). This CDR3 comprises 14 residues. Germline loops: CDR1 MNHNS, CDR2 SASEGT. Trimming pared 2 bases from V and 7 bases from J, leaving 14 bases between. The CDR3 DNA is TGTGCCAGCAGTGAAAGGGGCAGGGCTGGTGGCTACACCTTC. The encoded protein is CASSERGRAGGYTF.

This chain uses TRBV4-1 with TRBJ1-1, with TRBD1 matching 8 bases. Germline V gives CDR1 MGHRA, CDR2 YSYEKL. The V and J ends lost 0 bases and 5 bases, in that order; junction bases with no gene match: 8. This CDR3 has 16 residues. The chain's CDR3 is CASSQDYGRGPTEAFF. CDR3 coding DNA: TGCGCCAGCAGCCAAGATTACGGCAGGGGGCCAACTGAAGCTTTCTTT.